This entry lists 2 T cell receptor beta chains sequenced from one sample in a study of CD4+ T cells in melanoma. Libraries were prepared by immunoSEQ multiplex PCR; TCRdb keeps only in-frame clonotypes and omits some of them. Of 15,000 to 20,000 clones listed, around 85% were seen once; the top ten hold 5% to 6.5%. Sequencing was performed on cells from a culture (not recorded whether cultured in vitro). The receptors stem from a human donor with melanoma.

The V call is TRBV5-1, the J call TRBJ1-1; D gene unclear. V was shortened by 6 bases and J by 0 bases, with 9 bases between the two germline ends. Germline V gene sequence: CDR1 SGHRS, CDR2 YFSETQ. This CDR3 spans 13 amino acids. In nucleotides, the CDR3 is TGCGCCAGCAAGGAGCCCATGAACACTGAAGCTTTCTTT. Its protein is CASKEPMNTEAFF.

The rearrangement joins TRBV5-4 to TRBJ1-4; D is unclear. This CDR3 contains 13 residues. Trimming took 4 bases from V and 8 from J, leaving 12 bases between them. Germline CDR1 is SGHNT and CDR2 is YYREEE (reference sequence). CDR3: CASSMTPGEKLFF. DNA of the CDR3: TGTGCCAGCAGCATGACCCCTGGGGAAAAACTGTTTTTT.